Below, 21 T cell receptor beta chains from the same sample are listed, as sequenced in a study of cytomegalovirus exposure and HLA in healthy donors. Amplification used 60 Vbeta primers and 13 Jbeta primers. Method: immunoSEQ multiplex PCR; TCRdb's copy keeps in-frame clones and lacks some. The sample has 79,000 or so clones; 79% are singletons. Sequencing was performed on PBMCs. The receptor source for this set is a woman aged 40 to 50 in good health and CMV-seropositive.

The CDR3 region is CASRITRAGSTDTQYF. The CDR3 nucleotides are TGTGCCAGCAGAATAACTCGAGCCGGGTCAACGGATACGCAGTATTTT. The V gene is TRBV13, the J gene TRBJ2-3; no clear D gene. This CDR3 is built from 16 residues. V lost 6 bases to trimming and J lost 6 bases, with 22 bases between them. Per germline, CDR1 PRHDT and CDR2 FYEKMQ (reference sequence). Together with reference TRBV13 and TRBJ2-3, the CDR3 gives the full variable domain: AAGVIQSPRHLIKEKRETATLKCYPIPRHDTVYWYQQGPGQDPQFLISFYEKMQSDKGSIPDRFSAQQFSDYHSELNMSSLELGDSALYFCASRITRAGSTDTQYFGPGTRLTVL.

The chain joins TRBV2 to TRBJ1-1, with D unresolved. Germline V gives CDR1 SNHLY, CDR2 FYNNEI. This CDR3 comprises 15 residues. V lost 3 bases and J lost 0, with 11 bases in between. The CDR3 here is CASSERGSMNTEAFF. The CDR3 DNA is TGTGCCAGCAGTGAGCGGGGTTCCATGAACACTGAAGCTTTCTTT.

This clone was recorded a few times. The rearrangement joins TRBV5-1 to TRBJ1-1; 10 bases are a match to TRBD1. There are 17 residues in the CDR3. V was pared by 4 bases and J by 1 base, with 10 bases of the junction left unmatched. Germline values: CDR1 SGHRS, CDR2 YFSETQ. Here the CDR3 reads CASSTARDRGWNTEAFF. CDR3 DNA: TGCGCCAGCAGCACTGCCCGGGACAGGGGATGGAACACTGAAGCTTTCTTT.

The CDR3 loop is CASSQERGGVPDTQYF. The CDR3, as DNA: TGTGCCAGCAGCCAAGAACGGGGGGGAGTTCCAGATACGCAGTATTTT. The chain links TRBV14 to TRBJ2-3; 8 bases align to TRBD2. J lost 4 bases, V lost 0 bases, and 6 bases had no gene match. The CDR3 length is 16 residues. CDR1 is SGHDN, CDR2 FVKESK, per germline.

The chain combines TRBV6-1 with TRBJ2-5; TRBD1 matches 8 bases. The CDR3 loop spans 16 amino acids. Per germline, CDR1 MNHNS and CDR2 SASEGT. V lost 1 base, J lost 4 bases, and 8 bases stayed unmatched. CDR3 sequence: CASSEERTGLRETQYF. In nucleotides, the CDR3 is TGTGCCAGCAGTGAAGAGCGGACAGGGCTCCGAGAGACCCAGTACTTC.

This chain joins TRBV5-1 and TRBJ2-7; tentative D call: TRBD1 (6 bases). Germline loops: CDR1 SGHRS, CDR2 YFSETQ. Trimming pared 0 bases from V and 6 bases from J, leaving 16 bases between. CDR3 size: 15 residues. This CDR3 reads CASSLEQGLIVEQYF. The CDR3 DNA sequence: TGCGCCAGCAGCTTGGAGCAGGGGCTGATCGTCGAGCAGTACTTC.

The V gene is TRBV5-1, the J gene TRBJ2-3; 9 bases match TRBD1. The CDR3 contains 18 residues. V was clipped by 4 bases and J by 0 bases; unmatched bases: 12. The germline V gene encodes CDR1 SGHRS and CDR2 YFSETQ. The CDR3 is CASSPLGGQGESTDTQYF. CDR3 nucleotide sequence: TGCGCCAGCAGCCCACTAGGGGGACAGGGCGAAAGCACAGATACGCAGTATTTT.

The chain is built from TRBV5-1 and TRBJ2-3; tentatively, D is TRBD1 (6 bases). CDR3 size: 15 residues. Trimming took off 0 bases at V and 2 bases at J, with 10 bases between the two ends. Germline CDR1 is SGHRS and CDR2 is YFSETQ. CDR3 coding DNA: TGCGCCAGCAGCTTGGACAGGGTGATCACAGATACGCAGTATTTT. It is translated as CASSLDRVITDTQYF.

The chain has TRBV2 and TRBJ2-2; no clear D gene. The CDR3 length is 15 residues. V was clipped by 7 bases and J by 0 bases, with 12 bases between them. The germline CDR1 and CDR2 sequences are SNHLY and FYNNEI. The CDR3 here is CASIRSRTNTGELFF. The CDR3 region has the DNA TGTGCCAGCATTAGGAGCCGGACGAACACCGGGGAGCTGTTTTTT.

The genes are TRBV7-9 and TRBJ2-1; 8 bases are a match to TRBD2. Germline CDR1 reads SEHNR; CDR2 reads FQNEAQ (reference sequence). Germline trimming cut 3 bases from V and 16 bases from J; bases unmatched to any gene: 11. The CDR3 is made up of 13 amino acids. CDR3: CASSLGLAGPSFF. The CDR3 DNA reads TGTGCCAGCAGCTTGGGTCTAGCGGGCCCCTCCTTCTTC.

The rearrangement joins TRBV19 to TRBJ1-2; 7 positions match TRBD1. The CDR3 runs 14 residues. CDR1 is LNHDA, CDR2 SQIVND, per germline (reference sequence). J gave up 5 bases and V 5 bases, and 8 bases lay outside the gene matches. The chain's CDR3 is CASSARQGRYGYTF. The CDR3 DNA reads as TGTGCCAGTAGTGCAAGACAGGGACGATATGGCTACACCTTC.

This chain links TRBV13 with TRBJ2-3, with 12 bases lining up with TRBD2. J lost 5 bases, V lost 7 bases, and 1 base had no gene match. Germline-derived CDR1 and CDR2 are PRHDT and FYEKMQ (reference sequence). The CDR3 length is 13 residues. The CDR3 bases are TGTGCCAGCACGACTAGCGGGAGAGATACGCAGTATTTT. It translates to CASTTSGRDTQYF.

This chain links TRBV4-1 with TRBJ2-7; 9 positions match TRBD1. The CDR3 contains 16 residues. The V segment lost 0 bases and the J segment 3 bases; nucleotides outside the gene matches: 6. Germline V lookup: CDR1 MGHRA, CDR2 YSYEKL. The DNA of the CDR3 is TGCGCCAGCAGCCAAGATCGGACAGGGGTACTCTACGAGCAGTACTTC. It specifies CASSQDRTGVLYEQYF.

This clone was picked up one time. The chain employs TRBV6-5 and TRBJ1-1, with D unclear. The germline gives CDR1 MNHEY, CDR2 SVGAGI. Trimming pared 2 bases from V and 5 bases from J, leaving 15 bases between. The CDR3 loop spans 15 amino acids. CDR3 amino acids: CASSYTDARVTEAFF. The DNA for the CDR3 is TGTGCCAGCAGTTACACAGACGCGAGGGTTACTGAAGCTTTCTTT.

J is TRBJ2-2 and V is TRBV4-1, with 9 bases matching TRBD2. With 5 bases clipped from V and 3 bases from J, the junction kept 7 bases outside the gene matches. This CDR3 is 16 amino acids long. Germline CDR1 is MGHRA and CDR2 is YSYEKL. The CDR3 is CASSGGLASYTGELFF. The CDR3 DNA is TGCGCCAGCAGCGGGGGACTAGCCTCTTACACCGGGGAGCTGTTTTTT.

This chain joins TRBV14 and TRBJ1-1, with 8 bases identical to TRBD1. CDR1 and CDR2 from the germline V gene are SGHDN and FVKESK. The J segment lost 1 base and the V segment lost 1 base, leaving 14 bases of the junction unmatched. CDR3 size: 19 residues. The CDR3 here is CASSQAGGFLGGANTEAFF. Written as DNA, the CDR3 is TGTGCCAGCAGCCAAGCAGGGGGCTTTTTAGGGGGTGCGAACACTGAAGCTTTCTTT.

The chain employs TRBV2 and TRBJ2-5; D is undetermined. TRBJ2-7 matches the DNA end more closely, so the J call is doubtful. Germline CDR1 is SNHLY and CDR2 is FYNNEI. The CDR3 spans 12 residues. The CDR3 protein is CASSASTYEQYF. CDR3 DNA: TGTGCCAGCAGTGCGAGCACCTACGAGCAGTACTTC.

This chain links TRBV19 with TRBJ1-3, with TRBD1 as a possible D gene (6 bases). The CDR3 has 16 amino acids. The V end lost 5 bases, the J end lost 0 bases, and 14 bases lay between the germline ends. Germline V CDR1 and CDR2: LNHDA, SQIVND (reference sequence). The CDR3 sequence: CASSPTGRGSGNTIYF. In nucleotides, the CDR3 is TGTGCCAGTAGTCCAACAGGGCGAGGCTCTGGAAACACCATATATTTT.

V is TRBV27 and J is TRBJ1-5; D remains unclear. Looked up from germline, CDR1 is MNHEY and CDR2 is SMNVEV (reference sequence). The CDR3 runs to 14 residues. V was clipped by 3 bases and J by 5 bases, with 11 bases between them. The CDR3 nucleotides are TGTGCCAGCAGTTTGGGCAGGCAGTATCAGCCCCAGCATTTT. This translates into CASSLGRQYQPQHF.

The rearrangement uses TRBV30 and TRBJ2-3, with 11 bases identical to TRBD1. Germline V gene data show CDR1 as GTSNPN and CDR2 as SVGIG (reference sequence). J lost 4 bases, V lost 2 bases, and 11 bases had no gene match. This CDR3 spans 17 amino acids. The CDR3, as DNA: TGTGCCTGGAGTTTTAACTTACCGGGACAGGGGGCAGATACGCAGTATTTT. Protein: CAWSFNLPGQGADTQYF.

This chain's CDR3 is CASSVTGDGNSPLHF. The CDR3 region has the DNA TGTGCCAGCAGCGTCACGGGTGATGGGAATTCACCCCTCCACTTT. This chain links TRBV9 with TRBJ1-6; the D is unclear. CDR1 SGDLS and CDR2 YYNGEE come from the germline V gene. The germline V and J ends were trimmed by 2 bases and 7 bases, with 13 bases remaining between them. CDR3 size: 15 residues.